The clone carrying this T cell receptor beta chain was seen more than once but under ten times. In the original processing: The assay estimated nucleated cells by amplifying reference gene primers. Method: immunoSEQ multiplex PCR; TCRdb's copy keeps in-frame clones and lacks some. V, J and clone size reflect that table, while D and trimming were determined from the DNA. The sample lists around 81,000 clones, 86% occurring once. CDR1 is SEHNR and CDR2 is FQNEAQ in the germline V gene (reference sequence). The CDR3 is made up of 15 amino acids. Trimming cost V 4 bases and J 7 bases; bases outside gene matches: 10. The data were obtained in a study of blood T cell repertoires in COVID-19. In the study overall: Acute and convalescent COVID-19 specimens originated in the United States, Italy and Spain. T cells, B-cell-depleted T cells, or PBMCs provided the cDNA or gDNA that served as material.

The source is a woman aged 55-69 years with acute or convalescent COVID-19. The chain joins TRBV7-9 to TRBJ1-2, with TRBD1 identical over 9 bases. The sample consisted of peripheral blood. DNA for the CDR3: TGTGCCAGCAGCTCGACGGGACAGGGCGGAGGTGGCTACACCTTC. It encodes CASSSTGQGGGGYTF.